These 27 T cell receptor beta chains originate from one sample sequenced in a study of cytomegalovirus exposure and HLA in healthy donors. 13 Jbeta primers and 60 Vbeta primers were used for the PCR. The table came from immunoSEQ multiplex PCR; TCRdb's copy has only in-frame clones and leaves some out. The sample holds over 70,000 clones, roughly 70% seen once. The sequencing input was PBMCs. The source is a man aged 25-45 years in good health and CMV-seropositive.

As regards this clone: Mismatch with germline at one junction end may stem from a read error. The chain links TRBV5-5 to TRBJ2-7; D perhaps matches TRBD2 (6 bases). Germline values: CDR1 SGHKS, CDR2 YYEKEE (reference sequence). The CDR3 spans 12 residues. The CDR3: CASNNREPGGNF. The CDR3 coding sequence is TGTGCCAGCAATAACCGGGAGCCAGGTGGGAACTTC.

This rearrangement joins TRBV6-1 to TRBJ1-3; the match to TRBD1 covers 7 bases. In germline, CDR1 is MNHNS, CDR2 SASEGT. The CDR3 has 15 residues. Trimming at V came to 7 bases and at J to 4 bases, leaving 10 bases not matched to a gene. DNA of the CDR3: TGTGCCAGCAATCCAGACAGGGAGATCGGAAACACCATATATTTT. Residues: CASNPDREIGNTIYF.

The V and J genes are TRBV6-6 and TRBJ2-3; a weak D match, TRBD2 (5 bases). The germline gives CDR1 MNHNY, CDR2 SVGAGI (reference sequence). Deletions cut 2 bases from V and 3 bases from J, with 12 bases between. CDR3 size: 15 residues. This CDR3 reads CASSYPRERTDTQYF. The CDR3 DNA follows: TGTGCCAGCAGTTACCCGAGGGAAAGGACAGATACGCAGTATTTT.

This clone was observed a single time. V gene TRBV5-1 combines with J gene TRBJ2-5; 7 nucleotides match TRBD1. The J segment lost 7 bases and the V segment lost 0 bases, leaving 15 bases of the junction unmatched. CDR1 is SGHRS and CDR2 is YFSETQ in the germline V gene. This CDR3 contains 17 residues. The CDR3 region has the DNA TGCGCCAGCAGCTTGGATTCCGGGACAGTCGATCGAGTGACCCAGTACTTC. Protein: CASSLDSGTVDRVTQYF.

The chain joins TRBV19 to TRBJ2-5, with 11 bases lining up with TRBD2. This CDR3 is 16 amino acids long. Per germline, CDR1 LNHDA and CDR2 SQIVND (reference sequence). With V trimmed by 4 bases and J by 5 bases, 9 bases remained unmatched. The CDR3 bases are TGTGCCAGTAGTAGGCTAGCGGGAGGTTCGAAGGAGACCCAGTACTTC. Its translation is CASSRLAGGSKETQYF.

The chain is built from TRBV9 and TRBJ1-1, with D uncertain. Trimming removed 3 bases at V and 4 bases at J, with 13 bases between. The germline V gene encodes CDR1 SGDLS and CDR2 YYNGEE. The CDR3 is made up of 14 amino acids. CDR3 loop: CASSDLREFTEAFF. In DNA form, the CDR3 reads TGTGCCAGCAGCGACCTTAGAGAGTTCACTGAAGCTTTCTTT.

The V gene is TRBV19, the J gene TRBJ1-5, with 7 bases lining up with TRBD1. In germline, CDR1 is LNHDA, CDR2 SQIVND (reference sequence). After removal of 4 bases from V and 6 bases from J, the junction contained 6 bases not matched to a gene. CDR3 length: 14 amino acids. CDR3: CASSTQGVGQPQHF. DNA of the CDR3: TGTGCCAGTAGTACCCAGGGGGTGGGTCAGCCCCAGCATTTT.

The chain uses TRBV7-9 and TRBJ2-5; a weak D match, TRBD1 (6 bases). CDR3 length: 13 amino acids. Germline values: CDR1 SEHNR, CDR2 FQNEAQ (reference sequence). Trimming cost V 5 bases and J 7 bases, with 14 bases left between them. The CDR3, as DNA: TGTGCCAGCAGCCGACAGGCGTGGGTGACCCAGTACTTC. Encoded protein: CASSRQAWVTQYF.

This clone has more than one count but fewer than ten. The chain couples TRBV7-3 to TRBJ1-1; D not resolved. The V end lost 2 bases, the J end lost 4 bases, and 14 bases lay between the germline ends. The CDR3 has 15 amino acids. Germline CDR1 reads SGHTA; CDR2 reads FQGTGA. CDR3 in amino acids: CASSLYPLRGTEAFF. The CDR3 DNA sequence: TGTGCCAGCAGCTTATATCCATTACGGGGCACTGAAGCTTTCTTT.

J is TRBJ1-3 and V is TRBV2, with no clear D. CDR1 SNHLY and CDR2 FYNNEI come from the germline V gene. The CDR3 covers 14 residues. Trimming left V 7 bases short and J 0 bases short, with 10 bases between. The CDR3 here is CASIGSNSGNTIYF. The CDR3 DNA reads TGTGCCAGCATAGGGAGCAACTCTGGAAACACCATATATTTT.

CDR3 nucleotides: TGCGCCAGCAGCTTGGCCCTCCGGACTATGCGGGTCGGGGAGACCCAGTACTTC. It encodes CASSLALRTMRVGETQYF. V and J are TRBV5-1 and TRBJ2-5, with D possibly matching TRBD2 (6 bases). Germline CDR1 is SGHRS and CDR2 is YFSETQ. The CDR3 loop spans 18 amino acids. Trimming removed 0 bases from V and 5 bases from J, with 23 bases in between.

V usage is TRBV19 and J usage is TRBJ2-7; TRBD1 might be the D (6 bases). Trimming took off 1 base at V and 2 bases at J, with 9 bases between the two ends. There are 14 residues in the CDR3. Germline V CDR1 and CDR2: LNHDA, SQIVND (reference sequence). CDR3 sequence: CASSIGTVAYEQYF. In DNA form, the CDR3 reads TGTGCCAGTAGTATAGGGACAGTCGCCTACGAGCAGTACTTC.

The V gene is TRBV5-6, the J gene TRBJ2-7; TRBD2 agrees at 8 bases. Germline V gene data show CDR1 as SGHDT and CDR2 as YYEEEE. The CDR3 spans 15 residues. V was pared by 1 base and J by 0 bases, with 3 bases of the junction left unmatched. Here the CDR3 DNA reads TGTGCCAGCAGCTTGCGGGCGGGGGGCTCCTACGAGCAGTACTTC. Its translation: CASSLRAGGSYEQYF. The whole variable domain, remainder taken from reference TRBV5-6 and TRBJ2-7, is DAGVTQSPTHLIKTRGQQVTLRCSPKSGHDTVSWYQQALGQGPQFIFQYYEEEERQRGNFPDRFSGHQFPNYSSELNVNALLLGDSALYLCASSLRAGGSYEQYFGPGTRLTVT.

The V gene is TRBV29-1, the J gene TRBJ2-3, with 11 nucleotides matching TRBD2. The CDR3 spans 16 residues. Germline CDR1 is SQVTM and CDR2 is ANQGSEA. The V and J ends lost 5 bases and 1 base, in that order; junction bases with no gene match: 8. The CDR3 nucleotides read TGCAGCGTTACCGGGACTAGCGGACTGGGCACAGATACGCAGTATTTT. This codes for CSVTGTSGLGTDTQYF.

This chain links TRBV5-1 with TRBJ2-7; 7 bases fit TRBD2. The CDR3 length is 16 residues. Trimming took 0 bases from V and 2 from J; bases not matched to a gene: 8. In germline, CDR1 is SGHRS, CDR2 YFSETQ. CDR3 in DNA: TGCGCCAGCAGCTTGGAGTGGGGGAGGGGAACCTACGAGCAGTACTTC. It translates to CASSLEWGRGTYEQYF.

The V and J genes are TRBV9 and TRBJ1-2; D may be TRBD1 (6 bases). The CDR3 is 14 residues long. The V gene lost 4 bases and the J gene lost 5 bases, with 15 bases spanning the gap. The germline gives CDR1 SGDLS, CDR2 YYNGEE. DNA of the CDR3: TGTGCCAGCAGCCCAGGGGAAAAGGTATATGGCTACACCTTC. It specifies CASSPGEKVYGYTF.

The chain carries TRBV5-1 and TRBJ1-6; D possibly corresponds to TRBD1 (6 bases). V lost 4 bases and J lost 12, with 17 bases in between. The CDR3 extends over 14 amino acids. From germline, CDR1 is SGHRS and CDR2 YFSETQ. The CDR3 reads CASSPPGESGPLHF. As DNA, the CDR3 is TGCGCCAGCAGCCCACCAGGGGAATCGGGACCCCTCCACTTT.

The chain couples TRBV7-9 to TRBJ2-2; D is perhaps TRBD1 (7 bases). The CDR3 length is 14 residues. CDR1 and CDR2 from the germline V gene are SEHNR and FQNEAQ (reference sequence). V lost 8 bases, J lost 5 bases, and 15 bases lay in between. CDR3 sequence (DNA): TGTGCCAGCGTCGGGGCAGGGGGGACCGGGGAGCTGTTTTTT. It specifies CASVGAGGTGELFF. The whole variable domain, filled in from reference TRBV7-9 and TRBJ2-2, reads DTGVSQNPRHKITKRGQNVTFRCDPISEHNRLYWYRQTLGQGPEFLTYFQNEAQLEKSRLLSDRFSAERPKGSFSTLEIQRTEQGDSAMYLCASVGAGGTGELFFGEGSRLTVL.

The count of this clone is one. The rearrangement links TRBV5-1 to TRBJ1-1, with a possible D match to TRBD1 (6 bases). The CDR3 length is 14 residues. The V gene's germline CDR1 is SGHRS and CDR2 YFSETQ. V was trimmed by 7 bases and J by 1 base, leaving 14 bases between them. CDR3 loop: CASSRGQWNTEAFF. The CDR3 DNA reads TGCGCCAGCTCCCGAGGACAGTGGAACACTGAAGCTTTCTTT. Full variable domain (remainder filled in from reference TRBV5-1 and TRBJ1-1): KAGVTQTPRYLIKTRGQQVTLSCSPISGHRSVSWYQQTPGQGLQFLFEYFSETQRNKGNFPGRFSGRQFSNSRSEMNVSTLELGDSALYLCASSRGQWNTEAFFGQGTRLTVV.

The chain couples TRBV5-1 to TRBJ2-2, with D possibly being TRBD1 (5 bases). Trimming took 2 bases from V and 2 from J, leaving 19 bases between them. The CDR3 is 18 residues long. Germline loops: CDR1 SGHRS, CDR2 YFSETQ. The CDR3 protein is CASSFRQGRYSNTGELFF. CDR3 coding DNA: TGCGCCAGCAGCTTTCGGCAGGGCCGGTATTCTAACACCGGGGAGCTGTTTTTT.

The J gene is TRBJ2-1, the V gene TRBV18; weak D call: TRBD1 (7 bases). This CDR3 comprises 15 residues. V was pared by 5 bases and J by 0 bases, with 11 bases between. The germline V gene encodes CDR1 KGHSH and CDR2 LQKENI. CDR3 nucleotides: TGTGCCAGCTCAGCAGGGGGGAGCTCCTACAATGAGCAGTTCTTC. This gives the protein CASSAGGSSYNEQFF.

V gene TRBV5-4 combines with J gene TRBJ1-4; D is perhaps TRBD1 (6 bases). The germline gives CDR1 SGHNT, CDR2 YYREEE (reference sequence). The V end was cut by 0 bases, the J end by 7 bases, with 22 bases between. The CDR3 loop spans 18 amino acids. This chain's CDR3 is CASSLAMDSIPGVEKLFF. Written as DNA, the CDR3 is TGTGCCAGCAGCTTGGCCATGGACAGTATCCCAGGGGTTGAAAAACTGTTTTTT.

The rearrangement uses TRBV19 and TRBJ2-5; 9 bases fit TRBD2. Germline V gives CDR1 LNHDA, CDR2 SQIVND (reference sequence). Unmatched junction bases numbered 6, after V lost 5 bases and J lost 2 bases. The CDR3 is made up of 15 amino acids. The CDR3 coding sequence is TGTGCCAGTAGTTGGCTAGCGGGGATTCAAGAGACCCAGTACTTC. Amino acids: CASSWLAGIQETQYF.

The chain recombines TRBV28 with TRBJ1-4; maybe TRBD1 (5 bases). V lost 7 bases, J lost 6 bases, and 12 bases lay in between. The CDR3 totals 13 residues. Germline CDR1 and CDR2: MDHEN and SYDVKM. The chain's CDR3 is CASMGQSDEKLFF. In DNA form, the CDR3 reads TGTGCCAGCATGGGGCAGTCAGATGAAAAACTGTTTTTT.

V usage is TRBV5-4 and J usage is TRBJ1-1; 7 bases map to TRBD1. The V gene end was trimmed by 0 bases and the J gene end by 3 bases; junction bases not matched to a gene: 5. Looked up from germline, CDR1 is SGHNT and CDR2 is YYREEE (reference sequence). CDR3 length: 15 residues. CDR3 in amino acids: CASSLGADRYTEAFF. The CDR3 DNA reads TGTGCCAGCAGCTTGGGGGCGGACAGGTACACTGAAGCTTTCTTT.

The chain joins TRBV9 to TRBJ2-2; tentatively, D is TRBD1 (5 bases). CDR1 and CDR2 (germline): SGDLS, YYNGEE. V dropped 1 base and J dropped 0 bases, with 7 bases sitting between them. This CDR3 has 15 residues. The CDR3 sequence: CASSVRGSNTGELFF. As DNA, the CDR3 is TGTGCCAGCAGCGTAAGGGGCTCGAACACCGGGGAGCTGTTTTTT.

This chain's CDR3 is CASSLGANQETQYF. The CDR3 DNA reads TGCGCCAGCAGCTTGGGGGCAAACCAAGAGACCCAGTACTTC. V and J are TRBV5-1 and TRBJ2-5; D ambiguous. Germline V gives CDR1 SGHRS, CDR2 YFSETQ. V lost 0 bases and J 0 bases, leaving 6 bases between the germline ends. The CDR3 is 14 residues long.